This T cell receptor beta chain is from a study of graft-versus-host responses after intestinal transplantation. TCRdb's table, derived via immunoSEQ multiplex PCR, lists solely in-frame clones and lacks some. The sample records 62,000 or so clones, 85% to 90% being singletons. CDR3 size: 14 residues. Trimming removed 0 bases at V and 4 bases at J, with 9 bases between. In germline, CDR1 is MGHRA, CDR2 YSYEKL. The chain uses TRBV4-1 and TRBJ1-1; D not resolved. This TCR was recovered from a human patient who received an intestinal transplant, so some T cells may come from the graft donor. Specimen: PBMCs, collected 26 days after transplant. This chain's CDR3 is CASSQEFGSTEAFF. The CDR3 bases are TGCGCCAGCAGCCAAGAATTTGGGAGCACTGAAGCTTTCTTT.